This T cell receptor (beta chain) appears in the sequencing data of a study of CD8+ T cells in alopecia areata. Specified treatment: oral pan-JAK inhibitor, 5-10 mg twice daily. RNA extraction was followed by reverse transcription into cDNA, which acted as the sequencing template. The repertoire was sequenced with immunoSEQ multiplex PCR; TCRdb's copy has only in-frame clones and lacks some. The sample lists 100,000 to 150,000 clones; 60% to 65% were seen once. V lost 1 base to trimming and J lost 4 bases, with 13 bases between them. In germline, CDR1 is SNHLY, CDR2 FYNNEI. This CDR3 has 15 amino acids.

The sample was CD4+ T cells sorted from blood, taken at week 4, from a patient treated with tofacitinib. The V gene is TRBV2, the J gene TRBJ1-2; D gene ambiguous. This TCR was sampled from a human donor with alopecia areata. CDR3 sequence: CASSEEMDVAYGYTF. CDR3 bases: TGTGCCAGCAGTGAAGAAATGGACGTAGCCTATGGCTACACCTTC.